These 11 T cell receptor beta chains share one sample of origin, sequenced in a study of blood T cell repertoires in COVID-19. Libraries were prepared by immunoSEQ multiplex PCR; TCRdb keeps only in-frame clonotypes and omits some of them. This table has 150,000 to 160,000 clones, 85% to 90% appearing once. Sequenced input: peripheral blood. These receptors originate from a woman aged 40 to 50 with acute or convalescent COVID-19.

The V gene is TRBV5-6, the J gene TRBJ2-5, with TRBD1 matching over 7 bases. CDR3 size: 15 residues. V dropped 4 bases and J dropped 2; count of bases not matched to a gene: 8. From germline, CDR1 is SGHDT and CDR2 YYEEEE. The CDR3 sequence: CASSQGTATQETQYF. The CDR3 DNA is TGTGCCAGCAGCCAGGGGACAGCGACTCAAGAGACCCAGTACTTC.

CDR3 sequence reads: CASSLGLASLQETQYF. Here the CDR3 DNA reads TGTGCCAGCAGCTTAGGGCTAGCGAGCCTACAAGAGACCCAGTACTTC. This rearrangement joins TRBV7-2 to TRBJ2-5, with D possibly being TRBD2 (6 bases). This CDR3 contains 16 residues. CDR1 and CDR2 from the germline V gene are SGHTA and FQGNSA. V shed 1 base and J shed 2 bases, with 14 bases lying between them. Combining the CDR3 with reference TRBV7-2 and TRBJ2-5 gives the whole variable domain GAGVSQSPSNKVTEKGKDVELRCDPISGHTALYWYRQSLGQGLEFLIYFQGNSAPDKSGLPSDRFSAERTGGSVSTLTIQRTQQEDSAVYLCASSLGLASLQETQYFGPGTRLLVL.

This clone was seen a few times. The chain combines TRBV2 with TRBJ2-3; 11 nucleotides line up with TRBD1. This CDR3 has 14 amino acids. The germline CDR1 and CDR2 sequences are SNHLY and FYNNEI. Germline trimming cut 7 bases from V and 1 base from J; bases unmatched to any gene: 1. CDR3 in amino acids: CASTDRGRTDTQYF. Here the CDR3 DNA reads TGTGCCAGCACGGACAGGGGGCGCACAGATACGCAGTATTTT.

This chain links TRBV6-5 with TRBJ2-7; D is ambiguous. The CDR3 length is 11 residues. The germline V and J ends were trimmed by 6 bases and 2 bases, with 5 bases remaining between them. CDR1 and CDR2 from the germline V gene are MNHEY and SVGAGI. The CDR3 DNA reads as TGTGCCAGCAGAAATACCTACGAGCAGTACTTC. This encodes CASRNTYEQYF.

J is TRBJ2-7 and V is TRBV10-2; 15 bases line up with TRBD2. Unmatched junction bases numbered 11, after V lost 6 bases and J lost 5 bases. CDR1 and CDR2 (germline): WSHSY, SAAADI. The CDR3 length is 17 residues. The CDR3 DNA reads as TGCGCCAGCAGCGTGGAGGGACTAGCGGGAGGACTCAACGAGCAGTACTTC. The encoded protein is CASSVEGLAGGLNEQYF.

The chain uses TRBV5-4 and TRBJ2-1; 7 nucleotides line up with TRBD2. Germline V CDR1 and CDR2: SGHNT, YYREEE (reference sequence). V shed 0 bases, J shed 4 bases, and the junction held 4 bases outside the gene matches. The CDR3 runs 15 residues. The CDR3 sequence: CASSLVSGSYNEQFF. CDR3 DNA sequence: TGTGCCAGCAGCTTGGTTAGCGGGTCATACAATGAGCAGTTCTTC.

V is TRBV5-1 and J is TRBJ2-2; 7 positions agree with TRBD1. The V gene end was trimmed by 0 bases and the J gene end by 5 bases; junction bases not matched to a gene: 7. This CDR3 has 16 residues. Germline V gene lookup returns CDR1 SGHRS and CDR2 YFSETQ. CDR3 sequence: CASSLDWPGQTGELFF. CDR3 coding DNA: TGCGCCAGCAGCTTGGACTGGCCGGGACAGACCGGGGAGCTGTTTTTT. Together with reference TRBV5-1 and TRBJ2-2, the CDR3 gives the full variable domain: KAGVTQTPRYLIKTRGQQVTLSCSPISGHRSVSWYQQTPGQGLQFLFEYFSETQRNKGNFPGRFSGRQFSNSRSEMNVSTLELGDSALYLCASSLDWPGQTGELFFGEGSRLTVL.

The V call is TRBV29-1, the J call TRBJ1-1, with 11 bases aligning to TRBD1. Looked up from germline, CDR1 is SQVTM and CDR2 is ANQGSEA. V lost 8 bases and J lost 10; bases outside the gene matches: 9. This CDR3 has 12 residues. This CDR3 is CSTHTDRGRAFF. The CDR3 region has the DNA TGCAGCACCCATACGGACAGGGGGCGAGCTTTCTTT.

This clone has just one count. The chain recombines TRBV28 with TRBJ1-6; D is possibly TRBD1 (6 bases). The CDR3 contains 16 residues. CDR1 and CDR2 (germline): MDHEN, SYDVKM. The V gene lost 10 bases and the J gene lost 0 bases, with 16 bases spanning the gap. CDR3 bases: TGTGCCACCCGAGGGGGTGGTAACTCCTATAATTCACCCCTCCACTTT. Protein product: CATRGGGNSYNSPLHF.

The rearrangement links TRBV7-2 to TRBJ1-4; D is ambiguous. This CDR3 is 15 amino acids long. CDR1 is SGHTA and CDR2 is FQGNSA in the germline V gene. V lost 1 base to trimming and J lost 7 bases, with 13 bases between them. The CDR3 protein is CASSLGGGTFEKLFF. The DNA for the CDR3 is TGTGCCAGCAGCTTAGGGGGAGGAACGTTTGAAAAACTGTTTTTT. The complete variable domain, with remaining parts taken from reference TRBV7-2 and TRBJ1-4, reads GAGVSQSPSNKVTEKGKDVELRCDPISGHTALYWYRQSLGQGLEFLIYFQGNSAPDKSGLPSDRFSAERTGGSVSTLTIQRTQQEDSAVYLCASSLGGGTFEKLFFGSGTQLSVL.

The rearrangement links TRBV11-2 to TRBJ2-7; TRBD1 aligns across 10 bases. Per germline, CDR1 SGHAT and CDR2 FQNNGV. Trimming at V came to 5 bases and at J to 7 bases, leaving 14 bases not matched to a gene. The length of the CDR3 is 16 residues. The CDR3 region has the DNA TGTGCCAGCAGCACAACCCCCGGGACAGGGGTGAGGGAGCAGTACTTC. Translated, it gives CASSTTPGTGVREQYF.